These T cell receptor beta chains were read from a single sample in a study of post-analysis software for immune sequencing data. TCRdb used MiXCR to reprocess the PCR reads, holding one entry per CDR3 protein. The sample holds about 540,000 distinct CDR3 sequences, approximately 31% seen once. The sample was blood. The receptors here all came from a girl under 18 with multiple sclerosis. CDR3s include the opening cysteine and the closing phenylalanine or tryptophan. Fields, in order: clone size, J gene, V gene, CDR3 length, D gene, CDR3 protein, CDR3 DNA. The D gene is left open where the match is weak. A row's size may be missing; if present it is once, few, many or a size class.

>.|TRBJ2-3|TRBV6-1|19|TRBD2
CASSEAIAGGLLSTDTQYF
TGTGCCAGCAGTGAAGCCATCGCGGGGGGGCTTCTGAGCACAGATACGCAGTATTTT
>few|TRBJ2-5|TRBV25-1|11|.
CASSESGEQYF
TGTGCCAGCAGTGAATCGGGGGAGCAGTACTTC
>.|TRBJ1-1|TRBV3-1|15|.
CASSHAGPLNTEAFF
TGTGCCAGCAGCCACGCCGGGCCCTTGAACACTGAAGCTTTCTTT
>.|TRBJ1-5|TRBV7-9|17|TRBD1
CASSRSSRAGGGQPQHF
TGTGCCAGCAGCCGAAGCTCTAGGGCAGGGGGAGGTCAGCCCCAGCATTTT
>few|TRBJ2-7|TRBV20-1|11|.
CSVKSEYEQYF
TGCAGTGTCAAGTCGGAGTACGAGCAGTACTTC
>.|TRBJ2-3|TRBV7-9|18|TRBD2
CASSPTLLSGGRADTQYF
TGTGCCAGCAGCCCGACCCTACTTAGCGGGGGGCGAGCGGATACGCAGTATTTT
>.|TRBJ1-2|TRBV9|15|.
CASSVAVTANYGYTF
TGTGCCAGCAGCGTAGCTGTGACAGCTAACTATGGCTACACCTTC
>few|TRBJ2-1|TRBV7-6|16|TRBD2
CASSPNRLARHNEQFF
TGTGCCAGCAGCCCCAACCGACTAGCGAGGCACAATGAGCAGTTCTTC
>.|TRBJ2-1|TRBV19|14|TRBD2
CASSITSAYNEQFF
TGTGCCAGTAGTATCACTAGCGCCTACAATGAGCAGTTCTTC
>few|TRBJ2-7|TRBV7-9|13|.
CASSLGEFGEQYF
TGTGCCAGCAGCTTAGGAGAGTTTGGCGAGCAGTACTTC
>.|TRBJ2-1|TRBV24-1|17|TRBD1
CATSEARQGRSYNEQFF
TGTGCCACCAGTGAGGCAAGACAGGGGCGCTCCTACAATGAGCAGTTCTTC
>.|TRBJ2-5|TRBV5-6|17|TRBD2
CASSLGDGGDFQETQYF
TGTGCCAGCAGCTTGGGAGATGGGGGGGATTTCCAAGAGACCCAGTACTTC
>few|TRBJ2-5|TRBV6-1|13|TRBD2
CASRTSGVETQYF
TGTGCCAGCAGGACTAGCGGGGTGGAGACCCAGTACTTC
>.|TRBJ1-1|TRBV12-3/TRBV12-4|13|.
CASSFELDTEAFF
TGTGCCAGCAGTTTCGAGTTGGACACTGAAGCTTTCTTT
>.|TRBJ2-1|TRBV4-1|15|.
CASSQDVRGQKEEFF
TGCGCCAGCAGCCAAGATGTACGGGGGCAAAAGGAGGAGTTCTTC
>.|TRBJ2-1|TRBV27|13|TRBD2
CASGRLAGNEQFF
TGTGCCAGCGGCCGACTAGCGGGCAATGAGCAGTTCTTC